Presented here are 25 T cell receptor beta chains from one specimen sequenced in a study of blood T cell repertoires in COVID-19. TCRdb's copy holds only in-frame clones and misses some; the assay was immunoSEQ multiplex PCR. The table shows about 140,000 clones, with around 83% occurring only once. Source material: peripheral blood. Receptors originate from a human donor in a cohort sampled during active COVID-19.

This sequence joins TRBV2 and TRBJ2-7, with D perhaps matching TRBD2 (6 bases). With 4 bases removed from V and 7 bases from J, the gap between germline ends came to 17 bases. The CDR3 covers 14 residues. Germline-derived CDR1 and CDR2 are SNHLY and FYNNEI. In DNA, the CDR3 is TGTGCCAGCAGTGTTGTCAGGGAGGTAGGGGAGCAGTACTTC. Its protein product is CASSVVREVGEQYF. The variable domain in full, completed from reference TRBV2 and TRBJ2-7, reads EPEVTQTPSHQVTQMGQEVILRCVPISNHLYFYWYRQILGQKVEFLVSFYNNEISEKSEIFDDQFSVERPDGSNFTLKIRSTKLEDSAMYFCASSVVREVGEQYFGPGTRLTVT.

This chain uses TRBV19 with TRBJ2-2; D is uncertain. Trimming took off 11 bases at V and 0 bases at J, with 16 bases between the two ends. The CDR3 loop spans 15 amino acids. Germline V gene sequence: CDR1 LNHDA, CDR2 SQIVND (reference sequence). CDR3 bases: TGTGCCGGTTCAGCAGGCGCAGCGAACACCGGGGAGCTGTTTTTT. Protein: CAGSAGAANTGELFF.

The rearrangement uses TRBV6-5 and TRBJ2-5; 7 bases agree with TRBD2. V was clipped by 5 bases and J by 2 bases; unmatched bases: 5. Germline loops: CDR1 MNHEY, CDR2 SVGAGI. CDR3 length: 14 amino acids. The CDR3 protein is CASSPGLPQETQYF. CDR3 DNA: TGTGCCAGCAGTCCGGGACTACCTCAAGAGACCCAGTACTTC.

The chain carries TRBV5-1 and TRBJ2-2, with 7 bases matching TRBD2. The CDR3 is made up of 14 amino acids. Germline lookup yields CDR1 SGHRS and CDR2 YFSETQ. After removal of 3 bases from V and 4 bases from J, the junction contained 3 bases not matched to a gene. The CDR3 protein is CASSWEGGTGELFF. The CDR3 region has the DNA TGCGCCAGCAGCTGGGAGGGCGGCACCGGGGAGCTGTTTTTT.

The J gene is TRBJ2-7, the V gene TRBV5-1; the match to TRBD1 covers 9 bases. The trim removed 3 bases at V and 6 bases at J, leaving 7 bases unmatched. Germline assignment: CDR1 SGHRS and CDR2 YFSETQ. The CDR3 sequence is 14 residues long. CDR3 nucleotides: TGCGCCAGCAGCTGGCCCGGGACAGGGAGCGAGCAGTACTTC. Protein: CASSWPGTGSEQYF.

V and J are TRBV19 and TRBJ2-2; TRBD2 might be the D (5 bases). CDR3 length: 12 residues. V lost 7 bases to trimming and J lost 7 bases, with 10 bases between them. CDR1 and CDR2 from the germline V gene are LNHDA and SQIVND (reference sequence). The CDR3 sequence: CASMRVGGELFF. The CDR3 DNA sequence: TGTGCCAGTATGCGGGTGGGCGGGGAGCTGTTTTTT.

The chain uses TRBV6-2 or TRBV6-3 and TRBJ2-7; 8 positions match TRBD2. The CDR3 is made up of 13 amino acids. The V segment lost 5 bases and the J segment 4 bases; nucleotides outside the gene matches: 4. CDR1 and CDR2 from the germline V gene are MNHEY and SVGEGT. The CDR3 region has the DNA TGTGCCAGCAGTGCCCTAGCGGGTTACGAGCAGTACTTC. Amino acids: CASSALAGYEQYF.

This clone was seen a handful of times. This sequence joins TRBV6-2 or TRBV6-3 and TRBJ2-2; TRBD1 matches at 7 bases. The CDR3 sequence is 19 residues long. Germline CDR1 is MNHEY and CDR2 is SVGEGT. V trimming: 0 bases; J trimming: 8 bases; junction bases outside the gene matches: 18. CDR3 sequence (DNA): TGTGCCAGCAGTTACTCGACGGGCTCGAGGACAGGTTCGGGAGGGGAGCTGTTTTTT. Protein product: CASSYSTGSRTGSGGELFF.

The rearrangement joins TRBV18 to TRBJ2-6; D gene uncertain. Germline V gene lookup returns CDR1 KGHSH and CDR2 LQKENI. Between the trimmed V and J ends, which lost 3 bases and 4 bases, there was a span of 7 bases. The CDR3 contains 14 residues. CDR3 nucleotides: TGTGCCAGCTCACCCTCTCTGGGGGCCAACGTCCTGACTTTC. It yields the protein CASSPSLGANVLTF.

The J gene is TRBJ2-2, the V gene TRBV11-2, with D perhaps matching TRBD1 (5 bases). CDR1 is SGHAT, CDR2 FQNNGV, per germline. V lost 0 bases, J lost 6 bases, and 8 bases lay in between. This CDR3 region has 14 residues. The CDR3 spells CASSLEQDAGELFF. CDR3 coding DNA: TGTGCCAGCAGCTTAGAACAGGATGCCGGGGAGCTGTTTTTT.

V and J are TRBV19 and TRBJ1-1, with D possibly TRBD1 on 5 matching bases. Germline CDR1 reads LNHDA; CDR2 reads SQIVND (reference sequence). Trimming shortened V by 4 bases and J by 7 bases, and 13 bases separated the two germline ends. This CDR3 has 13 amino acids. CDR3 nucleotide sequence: TGTGCCAGTAGTACTGGGGGGGGTGGTGAAGCTTTCTTT. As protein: CASSTGGGGEAFF. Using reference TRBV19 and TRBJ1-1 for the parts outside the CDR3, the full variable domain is DGGITQSPKYLFRKEGQNVTLSCEQNLNHDAMYWYRQDPGQGLRLIYYSQIVNDFQKGDIAEGYSVSREKKESFPLTVTSAQKNPTAFYLCASSTGGGGEAFFGQGTRLTVV.

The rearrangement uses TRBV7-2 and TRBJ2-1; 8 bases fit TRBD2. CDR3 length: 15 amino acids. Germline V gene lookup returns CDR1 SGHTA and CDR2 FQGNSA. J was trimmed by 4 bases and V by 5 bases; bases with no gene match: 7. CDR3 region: CASSPGRGGYNEQFF. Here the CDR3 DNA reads TGTGCCAGCAGCCCTGGGCGCGGGGGGTACAATGAGCAGTTCTTC.

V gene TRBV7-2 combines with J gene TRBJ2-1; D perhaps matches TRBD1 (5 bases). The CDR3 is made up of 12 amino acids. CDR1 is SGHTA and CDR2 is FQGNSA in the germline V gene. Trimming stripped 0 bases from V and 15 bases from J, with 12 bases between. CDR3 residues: CASSLAPGDRFF. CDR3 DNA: TGTGCCAGCAGCTTAGCCCCGGGCGACAGGTTCTTC.

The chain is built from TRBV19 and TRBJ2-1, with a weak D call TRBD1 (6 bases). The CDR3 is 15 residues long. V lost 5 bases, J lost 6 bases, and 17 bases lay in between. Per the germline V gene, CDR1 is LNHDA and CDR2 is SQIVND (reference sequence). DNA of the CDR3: TGTGCCAGTAGTCCGCACAGGGCCCCACTCAATGAGCAGTTCTTC. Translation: CASSPHRAPLNEQFF.

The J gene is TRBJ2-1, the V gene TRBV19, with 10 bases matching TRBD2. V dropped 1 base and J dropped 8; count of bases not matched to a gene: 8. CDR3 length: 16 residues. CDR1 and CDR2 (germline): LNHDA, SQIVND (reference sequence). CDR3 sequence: CASSIGTSGFEDEQFF. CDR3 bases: TGTGCCAGTAGTATAGGGACTAGCGGCTTTGAGGATGAGCAGTTCTTC.

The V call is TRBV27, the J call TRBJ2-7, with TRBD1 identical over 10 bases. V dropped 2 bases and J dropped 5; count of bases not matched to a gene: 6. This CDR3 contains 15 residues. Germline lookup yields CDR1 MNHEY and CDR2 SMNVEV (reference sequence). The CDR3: CASSLIGTGDHEQYF. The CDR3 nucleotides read TGTGCCAGCAGTTTAATCGGGACAGGGGACCACGAGCAGTACTTC.

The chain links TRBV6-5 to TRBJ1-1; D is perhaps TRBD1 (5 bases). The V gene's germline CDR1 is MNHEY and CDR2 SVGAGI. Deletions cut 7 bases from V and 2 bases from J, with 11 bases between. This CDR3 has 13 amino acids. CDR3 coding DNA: TGTGCCAGCATAAAGCAGGGCAACACTGAAGCTTTCTTT. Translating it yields CASIKQGNTEAFF.

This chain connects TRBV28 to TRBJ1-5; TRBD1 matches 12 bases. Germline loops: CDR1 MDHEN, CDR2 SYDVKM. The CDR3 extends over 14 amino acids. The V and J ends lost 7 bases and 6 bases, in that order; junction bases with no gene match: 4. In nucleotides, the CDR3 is TGTGCCAGCAAGGCGGGACAGGGGGCTCAGCCCCAGCATTTT. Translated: CASKAGQGAQPQHF.

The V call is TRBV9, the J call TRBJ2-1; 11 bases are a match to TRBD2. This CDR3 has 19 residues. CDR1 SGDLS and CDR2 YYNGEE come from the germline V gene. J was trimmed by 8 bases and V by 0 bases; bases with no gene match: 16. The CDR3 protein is CASSVAWGVAGGPSDEQFF. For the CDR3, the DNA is TGTGCCAGCAGCGTAGCTTGGGGGGTAGCGGGAGGGCCGAGCGATGAGCAGTTCTTC.

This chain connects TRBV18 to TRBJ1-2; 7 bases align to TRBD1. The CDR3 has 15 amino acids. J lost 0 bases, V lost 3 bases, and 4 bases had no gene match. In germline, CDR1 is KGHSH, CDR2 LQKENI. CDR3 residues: CASSPGQEANYGYTF. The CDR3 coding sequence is TGTGCCAGCTCACCTGGACAGGAAGCTAACTATGGCTACACCTTC.

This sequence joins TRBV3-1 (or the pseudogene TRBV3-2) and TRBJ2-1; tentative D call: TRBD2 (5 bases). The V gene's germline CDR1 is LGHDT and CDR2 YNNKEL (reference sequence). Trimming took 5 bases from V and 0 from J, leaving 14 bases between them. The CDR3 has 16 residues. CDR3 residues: CASSSQRLASYNEQFF. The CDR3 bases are TGTGCCAGCAGCTCTCAACGGCTAGCCTCCTACAATGAGCAGTTCTTC.

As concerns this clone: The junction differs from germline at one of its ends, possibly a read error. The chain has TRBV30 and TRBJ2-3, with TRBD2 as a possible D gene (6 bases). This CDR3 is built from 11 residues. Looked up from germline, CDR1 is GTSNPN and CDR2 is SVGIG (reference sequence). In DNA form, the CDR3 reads TGTGCCTGGAGTGTAATGGGACTTACCTTCTTT. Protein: CAWSVMGLTFF.

The CDR3 DNA reads as TGTGCCTGGATCGGTCCAATGGAGGTCAAAAACATTCAGTACTTC. It specifies CAWIGPMEVKNIQYF. The chain employs TRBV30 and TRBJ2-4, with D perhaps TRBD2 (5 bases). This CDR3 is built from 15 residues. Germline V gene lookup returns CDR1 GTSNPN and CDR2 SVGIG (reference sequence). The ends were cut back, 4 bases at V and 3 bases at J, with 16 bases in the middle.

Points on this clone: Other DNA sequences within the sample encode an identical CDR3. The CDR3 protein is CASSTRQGQETQYF. As DNA, the CDR3 is TGTGCCAGCAGTACCCGACAGGGGCAAGAGACCCAGTACTTC. This sequence joins TRBV28 and TRBJ2-5; 8 bases line up with TRBD1. The CDR3 contains 14 residues. With V trimmed by 5 bases and J by 2 bases, 4 bases remained unmatched. Germline V gene data show CDR1 as MDHEN and CDR2 as SYDVKM. The full variable domain, completed using reference TRBV28 and TRBJ2-5, is DVKVTQSSRYLVKRTGEKVFLECVQDMDHENMFWYRQDPGLGLRLIYFSYDVKMKEKGDIPEGYSVSREKKERFSLILESASTNQTSMYLCASSTRQGQETQYFGPGTRLLVL.

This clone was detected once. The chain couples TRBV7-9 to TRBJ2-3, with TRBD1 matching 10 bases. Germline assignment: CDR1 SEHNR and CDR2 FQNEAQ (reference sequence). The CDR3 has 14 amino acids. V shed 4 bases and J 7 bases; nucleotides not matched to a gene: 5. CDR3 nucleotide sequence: TGTGCCAGCAGCTCCCGGGACAGGGGTCATACGCAGTATTTT. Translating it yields CASSSRDRGHTQYF. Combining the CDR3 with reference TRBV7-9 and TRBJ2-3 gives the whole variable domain DTGVSQNPRHKITKRGQNVTFRCDPISEHNRLYWYRQTLGQGPEFLTYFQNEAQLEKSRLLSDRFSAERPKGSFSTLEIQRTEQGDSAMYLCASSSRDRGHTQYFGPGTRLTVL.